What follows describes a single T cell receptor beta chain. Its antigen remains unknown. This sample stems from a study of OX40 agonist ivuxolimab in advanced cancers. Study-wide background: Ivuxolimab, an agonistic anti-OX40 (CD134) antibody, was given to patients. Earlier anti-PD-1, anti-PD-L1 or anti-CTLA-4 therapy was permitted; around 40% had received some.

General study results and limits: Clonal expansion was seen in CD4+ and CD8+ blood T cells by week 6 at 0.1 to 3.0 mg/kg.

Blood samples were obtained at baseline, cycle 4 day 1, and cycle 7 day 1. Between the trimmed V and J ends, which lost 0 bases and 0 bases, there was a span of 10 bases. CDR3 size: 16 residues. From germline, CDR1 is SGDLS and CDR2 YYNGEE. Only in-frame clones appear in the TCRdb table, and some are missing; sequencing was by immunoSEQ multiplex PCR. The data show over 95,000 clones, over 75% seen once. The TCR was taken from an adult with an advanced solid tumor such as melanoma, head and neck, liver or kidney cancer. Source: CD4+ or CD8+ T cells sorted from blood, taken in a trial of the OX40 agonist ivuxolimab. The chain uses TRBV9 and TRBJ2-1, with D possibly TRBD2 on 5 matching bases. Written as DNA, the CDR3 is TGTGCCAGCAGCGTAGAGGGTGGGAGCTCCTACAATGAGCAGTTCTTC. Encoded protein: CASSVEGGSSYNEQFF. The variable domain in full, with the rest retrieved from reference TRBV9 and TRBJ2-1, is DSGVTQTPKHLITATGQRVTLRCSPRSGDLSVYWYQQSLDQGLQFLIQYYNGEERAKGNILERFSAQQFPDLHSELNLSSLELGDSALYFCASSVEGGSSYNEQFFGPGTRLTVL.